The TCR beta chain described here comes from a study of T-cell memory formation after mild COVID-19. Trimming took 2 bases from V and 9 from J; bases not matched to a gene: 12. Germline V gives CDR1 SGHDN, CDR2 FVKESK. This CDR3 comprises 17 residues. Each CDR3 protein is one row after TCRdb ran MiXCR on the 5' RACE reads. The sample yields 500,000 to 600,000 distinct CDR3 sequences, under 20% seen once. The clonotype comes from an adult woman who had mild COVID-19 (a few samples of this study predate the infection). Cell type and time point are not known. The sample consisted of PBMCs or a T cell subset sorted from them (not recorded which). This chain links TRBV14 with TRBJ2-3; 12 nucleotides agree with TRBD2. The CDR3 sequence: CASSQRTSGANRGTQYF. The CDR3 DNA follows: TGTGCCAGCAGCCAAAGGACTAGCGGGGCCAATAGGGGGACGCAGTATTTT.